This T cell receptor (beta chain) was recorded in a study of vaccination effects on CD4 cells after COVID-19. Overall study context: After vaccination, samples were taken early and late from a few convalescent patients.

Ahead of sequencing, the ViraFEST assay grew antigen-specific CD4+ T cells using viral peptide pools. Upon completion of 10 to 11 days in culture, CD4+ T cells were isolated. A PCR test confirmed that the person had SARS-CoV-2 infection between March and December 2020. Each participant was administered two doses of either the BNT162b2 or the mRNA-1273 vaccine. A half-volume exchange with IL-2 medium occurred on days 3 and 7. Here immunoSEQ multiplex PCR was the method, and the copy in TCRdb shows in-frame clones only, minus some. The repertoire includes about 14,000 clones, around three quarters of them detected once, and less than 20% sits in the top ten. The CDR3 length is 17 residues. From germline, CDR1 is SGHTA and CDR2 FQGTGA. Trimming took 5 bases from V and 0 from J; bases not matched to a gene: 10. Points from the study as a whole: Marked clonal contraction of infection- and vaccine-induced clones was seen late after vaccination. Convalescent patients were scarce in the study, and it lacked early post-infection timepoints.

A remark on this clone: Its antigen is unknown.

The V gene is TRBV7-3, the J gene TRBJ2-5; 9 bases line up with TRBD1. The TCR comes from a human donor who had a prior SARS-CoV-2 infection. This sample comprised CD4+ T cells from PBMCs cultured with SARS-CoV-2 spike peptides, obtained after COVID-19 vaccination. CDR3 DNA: TGTGCCAGCAGCCCGGGACAGGGAATCACTTACCAAGAGACCCAGTACTTC. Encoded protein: CASSPGQGITYQETQYF.